These T cell receptor beta chains were read from a single sample in a study of blood T cell repertoires in COVID-19. Some clones are missing from TCRdb's copy, which holds only in-frame ones; the method was immunoSEQ multiplex PCR. Here the sample spans around 120,000 clones, around 90% being singletons. Sequenced: peripheral blood. These TCRs come from a man in his sixties with COVID-19, enrolled during active disease. CDR3s include the opening cysteine and the closing phenylalanine or tryptophan. Each record gives: D gene, clone size, V gene, J gene, CDR3 protein, CDR3 DNA. D genes are given only for firm matches. Expanded clones get a size class; other rows say once, few or many, or leave the size out.

D: TRBD2
size: .
V: TRBV6-5
J: TRBJ2-2
CDR3: CVTHPSGSSAGELFF
DNA: TGTGTGACTCACCCTAGCGGGAGTAGCGCCGGGGAGCTGTTTTTT

D: .
size: .
V: TRBV3-1/TRBV3-2
J: TRBJ2-5
CDR3: CASSQEQVETQYF
DNA: TGTGCCAGCAGCCAAGAACAGGTGGAGACCCAGTACTTC

D: TRBD2
size: .
V: TRBV28
J: TRBJ2-5
CDR3: CASSPAGRGGETQYF
DNA: TGTGCCAGCAGTCCCGCGGGACGGGGAGGGGAGACCCAGTACTTC

D: .
size: .
V: TRBV27
J: TRBJ2-1
CDR3: CASSPAGREANEQFF
DNA: TGTGCCAGCAGTCCGGCGGGCAGAGAGGCCAATGAGCAGTTCTTC

D: .
size: .
V: TRBV9
J: TRBJ2-2
CDR3: CASSDITGELFF
DNA: TGTGCCAGCAGCGACATCACCGGGGAGCTGTTTTTT

D: .
size: .
V: TRBV29-1
J: TRBJ1-2
CDR3: CSVDWERNYGYTF
DNA: TGCAGCGTAGACTGGGAGAGGAACTATGGCTACACCTTC

D: TRBD2
size: .
V: TRBV2
J: TRBJ2-2
CDR3: CASLIMEGGTGELFF
DNA: TGTGCCAGCCTAATTATGGAGGGAGGGACCGGGGAGCTGTTTTTT

D: .
size: .
V: TRBV2
J: TRBJ1-2
CDR3: CASIPEAGIYGYTF
DNA: TGTGCCAGCATTCCCGAAGCAGGGATCTATGGCTACACCTTC

D: TRBD1
size: .
V: TRBV19
J: TRBJ1-6
CDR3: CASSIEGQSSTLHF
DNA: TGTGCCAGTAGTATAGAGGGACAGAGTTCTACCCTCCACTTT

D: .
size: .
V: TRBV5-1
J: TRBJ2-5
CDR3: CASSLAVQETQYF
DNA: TGCGCCAGCAGCTTGGCAGTCCAAGAGACCCAGTACTTC

D: TRBD1
size: .
V: TRBV11-3
J: TRBJ1-6
CDR3: CASSSATGVNSPLHF
DNA: TGTGCCAGCAGCTCCGCGACAGGGGTGAATTCACCCCTCCACTTT

D: .
size: .
V: TRBV7-9
J: TRBJ1-2
CDR3: CASSARTRNYGYTF
DNA: TGTGCCAGCAGCGCCCGGACACGGAACTATGGCTACACCTTC

D: .
size: once
V: TRBV6-2/TRBV6-3
J: TRBJ2-5
CDR3: CASSYGGTRETQYF
DNA: TGTGCCAGCAGTTACGGCGGGACTCGAGAGACCCAGTACTTC

D: TRBD1
size: .
V: TRBV7-3
J: TRBJ2-1
CDR3: CARGQGADNEQFF
DNA: TGTGCCAGAGGGCAGGGGGCCGACAATGAGCAGTTCTTC

D: TRBD2
size: .
V: TRBV5-1
J: TRBJ2-7
CDR3: CASTSGNVYEQYF
DNA: TGCGCCAGTACTAGCGGGAACGTCTACGAGCAGTACTTC

D: .
size: .
V: TRBV4-3
J: TRBJ2-5
CDR3: CASSQDLTGQETQYF
DNA: TGCGCCAGCAGCCAAGATCTGACAGGCCAAGAGACCCAGTACTTC

D: TRBD2
size: .
V: TRBV10-1
J: TRBJ2-7
CDR3: CASSESSGGFPYEQYF
DNA: TGCGCCAGCAGTGAGTCTAGCGGGGGGTTCCCTTACGAGCAGTACTTC

D: .
size: .
V: TRBV5-1
J: TRBJ2-5
CDR3: CASRSGQGGETQYF
DNA: TGCGCCAGCAGATCCGGACAGGGAGGGGAGACCCAGTACTTC

D: .
size: .
V: TRBV7-9
J: TRBJ1-1
CDR3: CASSPPTGMLGAFF
DNA: TGTGCCAGCAGCCCGCCGACAGGAATGCTGGGAGCTTTCTTT

D: .
size: .
V: TRBV30
J: TRBJ1-3
CDR3: CAGLRLSSGNTIYF
DNA: TGTGCCGGCCTGAGGTTAAGCTCTGGAAACACCATATATTTT

D: .
size: few
V: TRBV5-1
J: TRBJ1-6
CDR3: CASRSLSYNSPLHF
DNA: TGCGCCAGTCGGTCCCTCTCCTATAATTCACCCCTCCACTTT

D: .
size: .
V: TRBV5-4
J: TRBJ2-2
CDR3: CASSLFHTTNTGELFF
DNA: TGTGCCAGCAGCTTGTTTCACACCACGAACACCGGGGAGCTGTTTTTT

D: .
size: .
V: TRBV10-2
J: TRBJ1-6
CDR3: CASRGIEGSPLHF
DNA: TGCGCCAGCAGGGGAATTGAGGGTTCACCCCTCCACTTT